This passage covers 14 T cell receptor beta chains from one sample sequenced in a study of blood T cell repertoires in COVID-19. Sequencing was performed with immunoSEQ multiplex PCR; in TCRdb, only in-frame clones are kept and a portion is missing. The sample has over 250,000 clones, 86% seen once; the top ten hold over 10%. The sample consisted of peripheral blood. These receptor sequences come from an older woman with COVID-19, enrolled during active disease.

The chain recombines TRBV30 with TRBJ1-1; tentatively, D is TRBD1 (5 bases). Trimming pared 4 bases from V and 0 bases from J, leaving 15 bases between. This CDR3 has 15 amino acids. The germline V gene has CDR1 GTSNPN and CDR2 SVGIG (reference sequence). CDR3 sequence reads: CAWNSNRGMNTEAFF. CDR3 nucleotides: TGTGCCTGGAACTCAAACCGGGGGATGAACACTGAAGCTTTCTTT.

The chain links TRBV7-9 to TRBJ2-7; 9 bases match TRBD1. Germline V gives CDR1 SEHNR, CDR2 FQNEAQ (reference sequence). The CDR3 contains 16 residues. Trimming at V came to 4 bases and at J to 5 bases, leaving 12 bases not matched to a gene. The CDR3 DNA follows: TGTGCCAGCAGCTCGAACTCCGGGACAGGGCGGAACGAGCAGTACTTC. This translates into CASSSNSGTGRNEQYF.

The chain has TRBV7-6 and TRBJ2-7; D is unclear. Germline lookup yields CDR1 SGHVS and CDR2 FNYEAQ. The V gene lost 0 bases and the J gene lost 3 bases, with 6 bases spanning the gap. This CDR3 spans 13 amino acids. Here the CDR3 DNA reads TGTGCCAGCAGCTTAGCCAGAGGCTACGAGCAGTACTTC. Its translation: CASSLARGYEQYF. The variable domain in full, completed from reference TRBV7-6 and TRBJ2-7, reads GAGVSQSPRYKVTKRGQDVALRCDPISGHVSLYWYRQALGQGPEFLTYFNYEAQQDKSGLPNDRFSAERPEGSISTLTIQRTEQRDSAMYRCASSLARGYEQYFGPGTRLTVT.

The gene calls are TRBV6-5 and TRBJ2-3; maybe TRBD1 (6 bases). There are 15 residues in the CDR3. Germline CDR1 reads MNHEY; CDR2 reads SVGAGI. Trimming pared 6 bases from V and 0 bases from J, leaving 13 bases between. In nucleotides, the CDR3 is TGTGCCAGCAGGGCGGACAGAGCTAGCACAGATACGCAGTATTTT. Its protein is CASRADRASTDTQYF.

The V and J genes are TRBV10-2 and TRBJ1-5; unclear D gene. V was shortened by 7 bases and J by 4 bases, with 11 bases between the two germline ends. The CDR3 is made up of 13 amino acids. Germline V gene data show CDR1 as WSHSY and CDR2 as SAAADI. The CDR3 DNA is TGCGCCAGCAAATACCAGATAAATCAGCCCCAGCATTTT. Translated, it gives CASKYQINQPQHF.

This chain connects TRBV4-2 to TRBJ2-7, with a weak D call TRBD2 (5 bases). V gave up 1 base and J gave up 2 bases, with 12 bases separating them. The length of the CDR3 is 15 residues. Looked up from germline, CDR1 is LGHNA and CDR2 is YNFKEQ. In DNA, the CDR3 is TGTGCCAGCAGCCAAGGAGAGGAGGCAGCCTACGAGCAGTACTTC. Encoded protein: CASSQGEEAAYEQYF.

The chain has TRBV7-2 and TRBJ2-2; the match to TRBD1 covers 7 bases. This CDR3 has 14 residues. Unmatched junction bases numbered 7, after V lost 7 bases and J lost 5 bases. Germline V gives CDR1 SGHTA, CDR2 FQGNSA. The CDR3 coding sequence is TGTGCCAGCACCCCAGGGGGATGGACCGGGGAGCTGTTTTTT. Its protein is CASTPGGWTGELFF.

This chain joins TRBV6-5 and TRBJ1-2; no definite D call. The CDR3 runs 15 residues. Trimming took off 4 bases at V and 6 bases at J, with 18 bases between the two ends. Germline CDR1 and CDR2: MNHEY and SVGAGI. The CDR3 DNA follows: TGTGCCAGCAGTTCCGAGGATGGCGGGCGGGATGGCTACACCTTC. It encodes CASSSEDGGRDGYTF.

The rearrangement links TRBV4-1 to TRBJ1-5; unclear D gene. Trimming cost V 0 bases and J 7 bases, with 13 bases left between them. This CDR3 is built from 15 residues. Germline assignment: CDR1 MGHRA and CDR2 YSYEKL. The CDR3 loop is CASSQDKAGMQPQHF. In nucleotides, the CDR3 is TGCGCCAGCAGCCAAGATAAGGCAGGTATGCAGCCCCAGCATTTT.

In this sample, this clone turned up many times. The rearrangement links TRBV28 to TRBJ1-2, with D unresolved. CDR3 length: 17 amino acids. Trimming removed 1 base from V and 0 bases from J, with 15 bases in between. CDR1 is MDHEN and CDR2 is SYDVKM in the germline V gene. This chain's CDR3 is CASSLLGARVSNYGYTF. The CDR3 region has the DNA TGTGCCAGCAGTTTATTGGGCGCGCGGGTTTCTAACTATGGCTACACCTTC.

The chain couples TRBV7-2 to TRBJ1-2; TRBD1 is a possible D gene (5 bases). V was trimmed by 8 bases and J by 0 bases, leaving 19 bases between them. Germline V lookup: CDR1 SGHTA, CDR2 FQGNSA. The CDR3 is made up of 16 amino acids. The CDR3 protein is CASWGDVTSANYGYTF. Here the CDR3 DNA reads TGTGCCAGCTGGGGGGACGTTACTTCAGCTAACTATGGCTACACCTTC.

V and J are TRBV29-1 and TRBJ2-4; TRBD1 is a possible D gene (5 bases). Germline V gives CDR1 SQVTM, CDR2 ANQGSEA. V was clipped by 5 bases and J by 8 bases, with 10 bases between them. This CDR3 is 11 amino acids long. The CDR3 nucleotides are TGCAGCGTTTCAGGGTTGGACATTCAGTACTTC. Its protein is CSVSGLDIQYF.

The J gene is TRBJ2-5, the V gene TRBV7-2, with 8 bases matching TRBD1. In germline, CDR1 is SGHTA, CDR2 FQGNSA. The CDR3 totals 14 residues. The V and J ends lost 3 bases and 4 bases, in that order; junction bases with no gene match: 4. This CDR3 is CASSFQGAGETQYF. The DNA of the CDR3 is TGTGCCAGCAGCTTCCAGGGGGCAGGAGAGACCCAGTACTTC.

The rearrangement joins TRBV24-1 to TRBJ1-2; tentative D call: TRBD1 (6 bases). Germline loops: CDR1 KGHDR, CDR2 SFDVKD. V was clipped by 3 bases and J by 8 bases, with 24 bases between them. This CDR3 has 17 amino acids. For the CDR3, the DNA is TGTGCCACCAGTGATCCGGCTACCGGGACACGGATAGGCGGCTACACCTTC. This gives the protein CATSDPATGTRIGGYTF.